A single T cell receptor (beta chain) is shown here with its context. There is no known antigen for this receptor. Mismatch with germline at one junction end may stem from a read error. The data belong to a study of tumor and adjacent non-tumor tissue in lung cancer (dated by TCRdb to the late 2010s). Some background on the complete study: By cancer type, the cohort comprised under 15 adenocarcinoma patients, 2 squamous cell carcinoma patients and 1 small cell lung cancer patient. The roughly 15 patients were aged about 31 to 85 years, included 10 men and 5 women, and had TNM stage I to III disease. Sequencing generated a total of 120 million or so productive TCRbeta reads, averaging roughly 4.4 million reads per sample. The study compared bulk TCRbeta repertoires from lung tumor tissue and matched distant non-tumor lung tissue of about 15 lung cancer patients. TCRbeta CDR3 sequencing was performed on more than 25 paired specimens, with one tumor sample and one normal lung sample collected per patient. The full study reports these points: Only around 15 patients were included in the cohort, and the need for larger samples and more detailed clinical data was noted by the authors. Younger patients had significantly higher TCR diversity, and higher tumor TCR diversity was associated with shorter overall and disease-free survival. Significantly higher TCR diversity (inverse Simpson) was observed in tumor tissue than in normal lung tissue (approximately 430 vs 150, P = 0.0075, Mann-Whitney U test). In normal lung, the top 100 clones accounted for a significantly larger cumulative share of the repertoire than in tumor tissue. Peripheral blood was not sequenced, so blood TCRbeta repertoires were not examined in the lung cancer patients of the study. Neither the sequencing platform nor unique molecular identifiers are mentioned in the methods.

From the cysteine through the phenylalanine, the CDR3 covers 15 amino acids. Only the CDR3 part of the read is kept: 45 bases, read in frame from the first base. The CDR1 and CDR2 encoded by the germline V gene are SGHAT and FQNNGV. The library was prepared using multiplex PCR. Sequenced using an Illumina HiSeq 2500. TCRbeta libraries were constructed through three rounds of nested PCR with primers (Table S4) according to protocols adapted from ARM-PCR. PCR products of 200-500 bp were gel-excised and purified with the QIAquick gel extraction kit before sequencing. The authors processed their data as follows. Trimmomatic was used to clean the reads, FLASH merged the cleaned reads into complete CDR3 sequences, and MiTCR assigned the sequences to V(D)J germline segments. Clonal diversity was calculated as the inverse Simpson's index using VDJtools. A read counted as productive if the sequence was in-frame and lacked a premature stop codon. In-frame beta chains were kept once TCRdb had trimmed the public reads at Q25 with fastp and called clones with MiXCR. All rows with the same CDR3 protein become a single entry with the most common DNA and genes. The V and J calls here are based on TCRdb, not the publication. Counted in this sample were tens of thousands of distinct CDR3 sequences; roughly 76% of them appeared once. Of the sample, approximately 12% falls within the top ten clones.

Bulk unsorted tissue served as the source for RNA extraction, and RNA quality was assessed using a NanoDrop ND-1000 and an Agilent 2100. The donors were newly diagnosed lung cancer patients admitted for thoracic surgery in China from August to November 2014 who had not received prior chemotherapy. The study excluded patients who had received radiotherapy or chemotherapy before or who had another cancer at the same time. Surgical tissue pieces of about 1-2.1 cm3 were preserved in RNAlater solution and stored at -80 °C until use. This receptor was taken from a woman aged 45-65 years with non-small cell lung cancer. Specimen: lung tumor tissue. The chain couples TRBV11-2 to TRBJ1-5; no confident D gene assignment can be made. At the DNA level, the sequence is TGTGCCAGCAGCTTAGCGGGCCCAGGCAGTCAGCCCCGGCATTTT. Its protein reads: CASSLAGPGSQPRHF.